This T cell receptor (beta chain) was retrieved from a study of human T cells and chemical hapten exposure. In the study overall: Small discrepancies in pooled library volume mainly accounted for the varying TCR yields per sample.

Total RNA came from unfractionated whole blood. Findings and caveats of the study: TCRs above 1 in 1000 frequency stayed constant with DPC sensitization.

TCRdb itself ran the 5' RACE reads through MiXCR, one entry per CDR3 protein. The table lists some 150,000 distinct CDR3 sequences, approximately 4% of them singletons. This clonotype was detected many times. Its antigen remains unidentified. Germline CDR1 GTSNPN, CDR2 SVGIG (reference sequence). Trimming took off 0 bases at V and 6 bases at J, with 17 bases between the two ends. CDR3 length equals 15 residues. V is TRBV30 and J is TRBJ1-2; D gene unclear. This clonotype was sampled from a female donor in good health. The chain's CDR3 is CAWSVLYSPKDGYTF. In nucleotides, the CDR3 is TGTGCCTGGAGTGTACTTTACTCCCCAAAGGATGGCTACACCTTC.